This T cell receptor beta chain comes out of a study of CD8 T cells in Susac syndrome. This clonotype was counted a single time. Both CD4+ and CD8+ T cells were negatively isolated, and TEMRA cells underwent FACS enrichment. V lost 2 bases, J lost 5 bases, and 11 bases lay in between. Germline V CDR1 and CDR2: LGHDT, YNNKEL (reference sequence). The CDR3 spans 14 residues. RNA, at about 0.5 to 1 ug, was reverse transcribed with random hexamers. TCR beta CDR3 was amplified by immunoSEQ multiplex PCR. This amplification extended across 54 Vbeta and 13 Jbeta segments. MiXCR, run by TCRdb on the immunoSEQ multiplex PCR reads, gives a single entry per CDR3 protein. The repertoire holds about 160,000 distinct CDR3 sequences, with about 93% as singletons.

This sequence was found in a human donor in good health. The specimen sequenced was CD4+ T cells from PBMCs. The chain is built from TRBV3-1 and TRBJ2-3; D remains ambiguous. The CDR3 DNA follows: TGTGCCAGCAGCCAACCGCGGCGAGGAGATACGCAGTATTTT. Residues: CASSQPRRGDTQYF.